Listed below are T cell receptor beta chains from one sample, sequenced in a study of sequential checkpoint blockade in melanoma. Clones were read by immunoSEQ multiplex PCR, and TCRdb kept only the in-frame ones, dropping some. The sample lists around 10,000 clones, 28% occurring once. This sample comprised tumor tissue (inferred from file names), obtained from a patient given nivolumab and ipilimumab in sequence. The receptors shown here come from a human donor with melanoma. CDR3s include the opening cysteine and the closing phenylalanine or tryptophan. Each record gives: D gene, J gene, V gene, clone size, CDR3 protein, CDR3 DNA. A D gene is named only where the DNA matches it firmly. Only part of the rows carry a size: once, few, many, or a class if the clone is expanded.

NA	TRBJ1-3	TRBV19	NA	CASSRHLGQLFSENTIYF	TGTGCCAGTAGTAGGCACCTCGGACAGTTATTTTCCGAAAACACCATATATTTT
TRBD1	TRBJ2-7	TRBV9	NA	CASSVGQGNDEQYF	TGTGCCAGCAGCGTAGGACAGGGAAACGACGAGCAGTACTTC
NA	TRBJ2-1	TRBV11-1	NA	CASSPAERLNNEQFF	TGTGCCAGCAGCCCCGCAGAGAGACTGAACAATGAGCAGTTCTTC
NA	TRBJ1-2	TRBV6-7	NA	CASSSGLGGGYTF	TGTGCCAGCAGTTCCGGCCTTGGTGGTGGCTACACCTTC
NA	TRBJ2-5	TRBV18	few	CASSPNLGRPVQETQYF	TGTGCCAGCTCACCAAATTTAGGCCGGCCAGTCCAAGAGACCCAGTACTTC
TRBD1	TRBJ1-2	TRBV28	NA	CASRGTGEGYTF	TGTGCCAGCAGAGGGACAGGGGAAGGCTACACCTTC
TRBD1	TRBJ2-7	TRBV5-1	NA	CASSPDGTGADEQYF	TGCGCCAGCAGCCCGGATGGGACAGGGGCCGACGAGCAGTACTTC
NA	TRBJ1-4	TRBV11-3	few	CASSLRGRLNEKLFF	TGTGCCAGCAGCTTAAGGGGGAGGTTAAATGAAAAACTGTTTTTT
TRBD2	TRBJ2-7	TRBV15	few	CATSGSGTSYEQYF	TGTGCCACCTCAGGAAGTGGGACTAGCTACGAGCAGTACTTC
TRBD2	TRBJ2-5	TRBV11-3	few	CASSLERTRETQYF	TGTGCCAGCAGCCTGGAGCGGACTAGGGAGACCCAGTACTTC
NA	TRBJ1-4	TRBV6-8	medium-sized	CASGSSGRTNEKLFF	TGTGCCAGCGGGTCATCGGGACGGACAAATGAAAAACTGTTTTTT
TRBD1	TRBJ2-2	TRBV18	NA	CASSPRQGGTGELFF	TGTGCCAGCTCACCGAGACAGGGGGGCACCGGGGAGCTGTTTTTT
TRBD1	TRBJ2-7	TRBV6-8	NA	CASSYSSRGLSYEQYF	TGTGCCAGCAGTTACTCGTCCAGGGGGCTCTCCTACGAGCAGTACTTC
TRBD1	TRBJ2-5	TRBV5-1	NA	CASSFAGQGAAETQYF	TGCGCCAGCAGCTTTGCGGGACAGGGGGCTGCAGAGACCCAGTACTTC
NA	TRBJ2-1	TRBV12-5	NA	CASGPMNPNEQFF	TGTGCTAGTGGTCCCATGAACCCCAATGAGCAGTTCTTC
NA	TRBJ1-2	TRBV11-3	many	CASSQGAGDNGYTF	TGTGCCAGCAGCCAAGGGGCTGGGGATAACGGCTACACCTTC
NA	TRBJ1-6	TRBV19	NA	CASSTTNSPLHF	TGTGCCAGTAGTACTACCAATTCACCCCTCCACTTT
NA	TRBJ1-1	TRBV11-3	few	CASSLVGDMNTEAFF	TGTGCCAGCAGCTTGGTGGGGGATATGAACACTGAAGCTTTCTTT
NA	TRBJ1-4	TRBV6-8	few	CASSSGPRSGKLFF	TGTGCCAGCAGTTCCGGGCCGCGGTCTGGAAAACTGTTTTTT
NA	TRBJ1-1	TRBV5-1	NA	CASSSPDVGSNTEAFF	TGCGCCAGCAGCTCCCCCGACGTGGGTTCGAACACTGAAGCTTTCTTT
NA	TRBJ1-2	TRBV11-3	many	CASSPTRDLYGYTF	TGTGCCAGCAGCCCGACCCGGGACCTCTATGGCTACACCTTC
NA	TRBJ2-7	TRBV12-5	NA	CASAHSVRYEQYF	TGTGCTAGTGCCCACTCGGTGCGCTACGAGCAGTACTTC
NA	TRBJ1-1	TRBV11-3	few	CASSPTGRFSEAFF	TGTGCCAGCAGCCCTACAGGCCGCTTTTCTGAAGCTTTCTTT
NA	TRBJ2-3	TRBV29-1	few	CSERGIGTDTQYF	TGCAGCGAGAGGGGGATAGGCACAGATACGCAGTATTTT
TRBD2	TRBJ2-2	TRBV11-3	many	CASSPEGTTFTGELFF	TGTGCCAGCAGCCCGGAAGGGACTACCTTCACCGGGGAGCTGTTTTTT
NA	TRBJ2-7	TRBV11-3	NA	CASSPHPLVYEQYF	TGTGCCAGCAGCCCCCACCCCCTAGTGTACGAGCAGTACTTC